The subject of this entry is one T cell receptor (beta chain). Its specificity is unknown. This sample is drawn from a study of immune characteristics of hereditary and idiopathic chronic pancreatitis. Patients having total pancreatectomy with islet autotransplantation provided the chronic pancreatitis pancreas tissue. Patients with known diabetes were not included. Genomic DNA was extracted directly from bulk pancreas tissue without T cell sorting. Trimming cost V 2 bases and J 0 bases, with 11 bases left between them. This CDR3 spans 15 amino acids. The germline CDR1 and CDR2 sequences are SGHDT and YYEEEE. Sequencing was performed with immunoSEQ multiplex PCR; in TCRdb, only in-frame clones are kept and a portion is missing. The sample has roughly 14,000 clones; around 67% are singletons. The study's findings and limits: No patients had chronic pancreatitis due to alcohol use. Hereditary and idiopathic cases differed in TRBV10, TRBV19, TRBV23 and TRBV5 usage.

Sequenced material: pancreas tissue with hereditary chronic pancreatitis. This TCR was sampled from a human donor with chronic pancreatitis. The J gene is TRBJ1-1, the V gene TRBV5-6, with D unclear. CDR3 protein: CASSFRPVVNTEAFF. CDR3 in DNA: TGTGCCAGCAGCTTTCGACCGGTCGTGAACACTGAAGCTTTCTTT.